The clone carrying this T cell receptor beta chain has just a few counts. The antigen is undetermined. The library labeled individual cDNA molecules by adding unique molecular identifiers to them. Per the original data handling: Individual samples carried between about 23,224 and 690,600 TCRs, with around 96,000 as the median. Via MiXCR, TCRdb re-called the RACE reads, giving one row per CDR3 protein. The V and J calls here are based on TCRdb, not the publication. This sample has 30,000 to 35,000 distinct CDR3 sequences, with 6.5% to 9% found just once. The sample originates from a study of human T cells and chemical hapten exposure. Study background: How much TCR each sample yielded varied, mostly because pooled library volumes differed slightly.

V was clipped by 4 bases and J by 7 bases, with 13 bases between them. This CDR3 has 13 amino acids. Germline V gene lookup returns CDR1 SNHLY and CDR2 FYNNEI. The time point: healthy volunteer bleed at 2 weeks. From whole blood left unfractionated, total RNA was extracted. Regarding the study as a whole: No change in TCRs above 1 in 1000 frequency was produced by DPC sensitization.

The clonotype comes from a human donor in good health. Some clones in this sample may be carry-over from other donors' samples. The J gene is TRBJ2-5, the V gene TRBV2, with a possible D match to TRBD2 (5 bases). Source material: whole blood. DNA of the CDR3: TGTGCCAGCAGTGGTGCCAGCGGCGGGACCCAGTACTTC. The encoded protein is CASSGASGGTQYF.